Below, 29 T cell receptor beta chains from the same sample are listed, as sequenced in a study of post-analysis software for immune sequencing data. Study results and caveats: TRBV5-6, TRBV5-1 and TRBV20-1 were among 4 or 5 TRBV segments more frequent in patients than controls.

No antigen has been assigned to these receptors. Unique molecular identifiers featured in each of the TCR beta cDNA libraries. TCRdb used MiXCR to reprocess the PCR reads, holding one entry per CDR3 protein. The table lists approximately 690,000 distinct CDR3 sequences, 59% of them singletons, with roughly 12% in the top ten. Source material: blood. The receptors originated from a girl aged 2-10 years with multiple sclerosis.

V usage is TRBV5-1 and J usage is TRBJ2-7, with TRBD1 matching over 12 bases. J gave up 5 bases and V 6 bases, and 6 bases lay outside the gene matches. CDR1 SGHRS and CDR2 YFSETQ come from the germline V gene. CDR3 length: 14 residues. The CDR3 here is CASNSGTGGHEQYF. The CDR3 region has the DNA TGCGCCAGCAACTCCGGGACAGGGGGCCACGAGCAGTACTTC.

This clonotype was detected only a few times. The chain is built from TRBV2 and TRBJ2-1; tentative D call: TRBD1 (6 bases). Trimming stripped 8 bases from V and 7 bases from J, with 15 bases between. The length of the CDR3 is 13 residues. Germline V gene data show CDR1 as SNHLY and CDR2 as FYNNEI. CDR3 protein: CASGGQFGNEQFF. In DNA, the CDR3 is TGTGCCAGCGGGGGCCAGTTCGGTAATGAGCAGTTCTTC.

The chain carries TRBV11-2 and TRBJ2-1; tentatively, D is TRBD1 (8 bases). Deletions cut 0 bases from V and 5 bases from J, with 14 bases between. Germline CDR1 reads SGHAT; CDR2 reads FQNNGV. The CDR3 runs to 16 residues. The CDR3 DNA follows: TGTGCCAGCAGCTTAGAGGACAGGGAGGGGAACAATGAGCAGTTCTTC. Translating gives CASSLEDREGNNEQFF.

V gene TRBV4-1 combines with J gene TRBJ1-1; 10 nucleotides match TRBD1. V was clipped by 3 bases and J by 2 bases; unmatched bases: 12. The CDR3 runs 18 residues. CDR1 MGHRA and CDR2 YSYEKL come from the germline V gene. The CDR3 region is CASSHATGTGALNTEAFF. Here the CDR3 DNA reads TGCGCCAGCAGCCACGCTACCGGGACAGGGGCCTTAAACACTGAAGCTTTCTTT.

This clonotype was picked up one time. J is TRBJ2-5 and V is TRBV29-1; TRBD2 matches at 9 bases. The CDR3 contains 13 residues. Unmatched junction bases numbered 10, after V lost 7 bases and J lost 7 bases. Looked up from germline, CDR1 is SQVTM and CDR2 is ANQGSEA. In nucleotides, the CDR3 is TGCAGCGCCCCCCTGCGGGGGGGCACGACCCAGTACTTC. Translation gives CSAPLRGGTTQYF.

The CDR3 protein is CASSPGLPKDGHTF. CDR3 in DNA: TGTGCCAGCAGCCCCGGTTTGCCCAAGGACGGCCACACCTTC. This rearrangement joins TRBV6-6 to TRBJ1-2, with D unresolved. There are 14 residues in the CDR3. With 6 bases removed from V and 12 bases from J, the gap between germline ends came to 23 bases. Germline CDR1 MNHNY, CDR2 SVGAGI (reference sequence).

The rearrangement links TRBV3-1 to TRBJ2-4, with 14 bases lining up with TRBD2. The V and J ends lost 4 bases and 4 bases, in that order; junction bases with no gene match: 3. The CDR3 spans 16 residues. Germline CDR1 is LGHDT and CDR2 is YNNKEL (reference sequence). The chain's CDR3 is CASSLRLAGGKNIQYF. The CDR3 DNA sequence: TGTGCCAGCAGCCTTCGACTAGCGGGAGGGAAAAACATTCAGTACTTC.

In this sample, this clonotype turned up a few times. The V gene is TRBV7-9, the J gene TRBJ1-2; no reliable D call. CDR3 length: 12 residues. The V and J ends lost 5 bases and 7 bases respectively, with 11 bases between them. The V gene's germline CDR1 is SEHNR and CDR2 FQNEAQ (reference sequence). CDR3 in DNA: TGTGCCAGCAGCGAACGAGGTGGTGGCTACACCTTC. As protein: CASSERGGGYTF. The whole variable domain, filled in from reference TRBV7-9 and TRBJ1-2, reads DTGVSQNPRHKITKRGQNVTFRCDPISEHNRLYWYRQTLGQGPEFLTYFQNEAQLEKSRLLSDRFSAERPKGSFSTLEIQRTEQGDSAMYLCASSERGGGYTFGSGTRLTVV.

The V call is TRBV4-1, the J call TRBJ2-5; possible D gene TRBD2, 6 bases. The CDR3 runs 14 residues. Trimming pared 6 bases from V and 0 bases from J, leaving 11 bases between. The V gene's germline CDR1 is MGHRA and CDR2 YSYEKL. CDR3 DNA: TGCGCCAGCAGAGCAACTAGCTACCAAGAGACCCAGTACTTC. Its translation is CASRATSYQETQYF.

This chain uses TRBV5-1 with TRBJ2-5, with 11 bases aligning to TRBD1. CDR3 length: 15 amino acids. Germline V gene lookup returns CDR1 SGHRS and CDR2 YFSETQ. J gave up 4 bases and V 2 bases, and 4 bases lay outside the gene matches. CDR3 nucleotides: TGCGCCAGCAGCTTCCGGACAGGGGGCCGAGAGACCCAGTACTTC. It translates to CASSFRTGGRETQYF.

The count of this clonotype is one. V is TRBV5-1 and J is TRBJ2-5, with 7 bases that match TRBD1. The last part of the DNA fits TRBJ2-7 better; the J call may be wrong. CDR3 length equals 13 residues. Germline CDR1 reads SGHRS; CDR2 reads YFSETQ. The CDR3 loop is CASSETGFHEQYF. As DNA, the CDR3 is TGCGCCAGCAGCGAGACAGGGTTCCACGAGCAGTACTTC.

The CDR3 sequence is CASSLASEDEQYF. The CDR3 nucleotides are TGCGCCAGCAGCTTGGCTTCGGAGGACGAGCAGTACTTC. V is TRBV5-1 and J is TRBJ2-7; tentative D call: TRBD2 (5 bases). V lost 0 bases to trimming and J lost 5 bases, with 9 bases between them. The CDR3 spans 13 residues. CDR1 is SGHRS and CDR2 is YFSETQ in the germline V gene. Based on the CDR3 plus reference TRBV5-1 and TRBJ2-7, the full variable domain is KAGVTQTPRYLIKTRGQQVTLSCSPISGHRSVSWYQQTPGQGLQFLFEYFSETQRNKGNFPGRFSGRQFSNSRSEMNVSTLELGDSALYLCASSLASEDEQYFGPGTRLTVT.

This chain connects TRBV18 to TRBJ2-1, with 7 bases fitting TRBD1. With 3 bases clipped from V and 10 bases from J, the junction kept 6 bases outside the gene matches. The CDR3 covers 13 residues. Germline CDR1 is KGHSH and CDR2 is LQKENI. The CDR3 loop is CASSPDRVGEQFF. The CDR3 nucleotides are TGTGCCAGCTCACCCGACAGGGTAGGGGAGCAGTTCTTC. Full variable domain (outside the CDR3, taken from reference TRBV18 and TRBJ2-1): NAGVMQNPRHLVRRRGQEARLRCSPMKGHSHVYWYRQLPEEGLKFMVYLQKENIIDESGMPKERFSAEFPKEGPSILRIQQVVRGDSAAYFCASSPDRVGEQFFGPGTRLTVL.

This sequence joins TRBV4-2 and TRBJ2-2; no definite D call. This CDR3 is built from 15 residues. Germline values: CDR1 LGHNA, CDR2 YNFKEQ. V gave up 0 bases and J gave up 3 bases, with 8 bases separating them. CDR3 loop: CASSQDRLDTGELFF. CDR3 sequence (DNA): TGTGCCAGCAGCCAAGATCGACTCGACACCGGGGAGCTGTTTTTT.

This clonotype has more than one count but fewer than ten. The gene calls are TRBV12-3 or TRBV12-4 and TRBJ1-6, with D possibly matching TRBD1 (5 bases). The CDR3 runs to 14 residues. V was clipped by 5 bases and J by 8 bases, with 13 bases between them. CDR3 loop: CASSLRDVDSPLHF. CDR3 sequence (DNA): TGTGCCAGCAGTCTCCGGGACGTAGATTCACCCCTCCACTTT.

The chain is built from TRBV7-9 and TRBJ2-1, with 8 bases aligning to TRBD1. Germline CDR1 reads SEHNR; CDR2 reads FQNEAQ (reference sequence). The J segment lost 2 bases and the V segment lost 2 bases, leaving 14 bases of the junction unmatched. The CDR3 sequence is 19 residues long. The CDR3 DNA reads TGTGCCAGCAGCTTAAGGCCTCTCAGGGGGCTGGTAACCTACAATGAGCAGTTCTTC. Encoded protein: CASSLRPLRGLVTYNEQFF.

The chain couples TRBV7-2 to TRBJ1-5; D unclear. The CDR3 runs 13 residues. Trimming removed 2 bases from V and 7 bases from J, with 9 bases in between. The germline V gene has CDR1 SGHTA and CDR2 FQGNSA. The CDR3 region is CASSLQAGQPQHF. The CDR3 DNA reads TGTGCCAGCAGCTTACAGGCGGGCCAGCCCCAGCATTTT.

The CDR3 reads CSVPTSEYEQFF. In DNA, the CDR3 is TGCAGCGTTCCTACTAGCGAGTATGAGCAGTTCTTC. The rearrangement joins TRBV29-1 to TRBJ2-1, with TRBD2 matching 7 bases. Trimming cost V 5 bases and J 8 bases; bases outside gene matches: 6. The CDR3 totals 12 residues. CDR1 and CDR2 from the germline V gene are SQVTM and ANQGSEA.

This clonotype turned up a few times. The genes are TRBV7-8 and TRBJ2-5, with D unresolved. This CDR3 spans 14 amino acids. In germline, CDR1 is SGHVS, CDR2 FQNEAQ. Trimming shortened V by 1 base and J by 5 bases, and 11 bases separated the two germline ends. The CDR3 DNA is TGTGCCAGCAGCTTAGAACAAATGGGGGAGACCCAGTACTTC. Residues: CASSLEQMGETQYF.

The CDR3 protein is CASSYLRSGRWADTQYF. In DNA form, the CDR3 reads TGTGCCAGCAGTTACCTGAGGTCGGGACGGTGGGCAGATACGCAGTATTTT. The chain joins TRBV6-5 to TRBJ2-3; D may correspond to TRBD1 or TRBD2 (5 bases each). The germline V gene encodes CDR1 MNHEY and CDR2 SVGAGI. The CDR3 sequence is 17 residues long. V was trimmed by 2 bases and J by 4 bases, leaving 19 bases between them.

The chain uses TRBV6-2 or TRBV6-3 and TRBJ2-5; D might be TRBD1 or TRBD2, each matching 5 bases. Germline V gene lookup returns CDR1 MNHEY and CDR2 SVGEGT. V lost 6 bases and J lost 0, with 14 bases in between. The length of the CDR3 is 15 residues. The CDR3: CASRALGTYQETQYF. The CDR3 DNA is TGTGCCAGCAGGGCACTCGGGACCTACCAAGAGACCCAGTACTTC.

J is TRBJ2-7 and V is TRBV4-1; D may be TRBD1 or TRBD2 (6 bases each). CDR1 is MGHRA, CDR2 YSYEKL, per germline. The V gene lost 3 bases and the J gene lost 5 bases, with 20 bases spanning the gap. The CDR3 has 16 residues. DNA of the CDR3: TGCGCCAGCAGCCACCCGCGAGGAGGGGGGAGCGACGAGCAGTACTTC. It translates to CASSHPRGGGSDEQYF.

This clonotype was counted a few times. This chain links TRBV13 with TRBJ2-7; D is possibly TRBD1 (6 bases). The V gene's germline CDR1 is PRHDT and CDR2 FYEKMQ (reference sequence). The CDR3 has 16 amino acids. The V end lost 5 bases, the J end lost 0 bases, and 17 bases lay between the germline ends. This chain's CDR3 is CASSTRDTDASYEQYF. In nucleotides, the CDR3 is TGTGCCAGCAGCACTAGGGACACCGATGCCTCCTACGAGCAGTACTTC.

V and J are TRBV20-1 and TRBJ2-1, with TRBD2 identical over 8 bases. The J segment lost 7 bases and the V segment lost 1 base, leaving 15 bases of the junction unmatched. The CDR3 extends over 17 amino acids. CDR1 is DFQATT, CDR2 SNEGSKA, per germline (reference sequence). The CDR3 sequence: CSARGRGSGRRGNEQFF. The CDR3 DNA is TGCAGTGCTAGAGGGAGGGGGAGCGGGAGACGAGGAAATGAGCAGTTCTTC.

A few counts support this clonotype. The J gene is TRBJ2-5, the V gene TRBV6-5; 10 bases align to TRBD2. Germline V CDR1 and CDR2: MNHEY, SVGAGI. With V trimmed by 2 bases and J by 2 bases, 14 bases remained unmatched. This CDR3 has 19 amino acids. CDR3 sequence (DNA): TGTGCCAGCAGTTACCTATATACTAGCGGGGTGAGCCGACAAGAGACCCAGTACTTC. Residues: CASSYLYTSGVSRQETQYF.

The CDR3 bases are TGTGCCAGCAGCTCCGGGGCCGGCACAGATACGCAGTATTTT. Amino acids: CASSSGAGTDTQYF. The J gene is TRBJ2-3, the V gene TRBV11-2; TRBD1 or TRBD2 may be the D gene (5 bases each). V was cut by 4 bases and J by 1 base, with 9 bases left in between. This CDR3 has 14 residues. Germline V gene sequence: CDR1 SGHAT, CDR2 FQNNGV.

This clonotype was detected only a few times. The chain combines TRBV29-1 with TRBJ2-1; 7 nucleotides align to TRBD2. Trimming cost V 3 bases and J 5 bases; bases outside gene matches: 7. In germline, CDR1 is SQVTM, CDR2 ANQGSEA. The length of the CDR3 is 14 residues. The CDR3 here is CSVEGLAANNEQFF. The DNA for the CDR3 is TGCAGCGTTGAGGGGCTAGCGGCCAACAATGAGCAGTTCTTC.

V and J are TRBV28 and TRBJ1-1, with D possibly TRBD1 on 6 matching bases. Looked up from germline, CDR1 is MDHEN and CDR2 is SYDVKM. The ends were cut back, 3 bases at V and 4 bases at J, with 12 bases in the middle. This CDR3 has 14 residues. CDR3 loop: CASSFFRGSTEAFF. Here the CDR3 DNA reads TGTGCCAGCAGTTTTTTTAGGGGGTCCACTGAAGCTTTCTTT.

CDR3 region: CASSFARLAGALDEQFF. CDR3 nucleotides: TGTGCCAGCAGCTTCGCGAGACTAGCGGGAGCATTAGATGAGCAGTTCTTC. The J gene is TRBJ2-1, the V gene TRBV5-6; 12 bases agree with TRBD2. CDR1 SGHDT and CDR2 YYEEEE come from the germline V gene. V lost 2 bases to trimming and J lost 8 bases; unmatched junction nucleotides: 11. The CDR3 is 17 amino acids.